This T cell receptor (beta chain) was sequenced in a study of shared clonotypes between healthy human individuals. The study enrolled healthy HIV-negative adults without recent acute infections or vaccinations as donors. When replicate PCRs were run on unsorted PBMC, they used approximately 300 ng DNA, about 30,000 T cell genomes. Sequenced by immunoSEQ multiplex PCR; TCRdb stores in-frame clones only, minus some. This sample has about 510,000 clones, with less than 85% found just once. The sequencing sample was made of PBMCs. The origin of this receptor is a middle-aged woman in good health. Some clones in this sample may be carry-over from other donors' samples.

CDR3 sequence reads: CASNFGGGYGYTF. DNA for the CDR3: TGTGCCAGCAACTTCGGCGGGGGCTATGGCTACACCTTC. The chain combines TRBV5-4 with TRBJ1-2; weak D call: TRBD1 (5 bases). V lost 6 bases to trimming and J lost 4 bases, with 13 bases between them. The CDR3 has 13 amino acids. Germline V lookup: CDR1 SGHNT, CDR2 YYREEE (reference sequence).